These 13 T cell receptor beta chains were all obtained from the same sample, sequenced in a study of memory CD4+ T cells and cytomegalovirus serostatus. Profiling relied on immunoSEQ multiplex PCR, and the TCRdb table lists in-frame clones only, not all of them. The sample has some 60,000 clones, 70% to 80% seen once. Single viable CD3+CD4+CD8-CD45RO+ cells were sorted as the memory CD4+ T cells. The material sequenced was memory CD4+ T cells from blood. The receptors were gathered from an adult in good health and CMV-seropositive.

V is TRBV30 and J is TRBJ1-1, with D maybe TRBD1 (5 bases). Germline assignment: CDR1 GTSNPN and CDR2 SVGIG (reference sequence). CDR3 length equals 14 residues. V lost 0 bases and J lost 5, with 13 bases in between. The CDR3 sequence is CAWSVPGKLTEAFF. CDR3 DNA: TGTGCCTGGAGTGTACCAGGGAAGTTGACTGAAGCTTTCTTT.

J is TRBJ2-2 and V is TRBV5-4, with 11 nucleotides matching TRBD2. CDR1 SGHNT and CDR2 YYREEE come from the germline V gene (reference sequence). J was trimmed by 3 bases and V by 5 bases; bases with no gene match: 6. The CDR3 extends over 16 amino acids. CDR3 residues: CASSTGLADYTGELFF. Written as DNA, the CDR3 is TGTGCCAGCAGTACGGGACTAGCGGATTACACCGGGGAGCTGTTTTTT.

The chain has TRBV7-6 and TRBJ1-5; 7 bases line up with TRBD1. Trimming took 1 base from V and 4 from J; bases not matched to a gene: 13. The CDR3 is 18 residues long. Germline-derived CDR1 and CDR2 are SGHVS and FNYEAQ. The CDR3 spells CASSLEAGGIAGNQPQHF. The CDR3, as DNA: TGTGCCAGCAGCTTAGAAGCAGGGGGAATAGCAGGAAATCAGCCCCAGCATTTT.

The chain couples TRBV6-6 to TRBJ2-7; D ambiguous. Germline CDR1 reads MNHNY; CDR2 reads SVGAGI (reference sequence). V lost 4 bases to trimming and J lost 5 bases, with 12 bases between them. The CDR3 has 13 residues. CDR3 protein: CASSLGYRDEQYF. CDR3 sequence (DNA): TGTGCCAGCAGTTTAGGCTATCGCGACGAGCAGTACTTC.

This chain links TRBV7-9 with TRBJ2-1; TRBD2 aligns across 10 bases. The CDR3 is made up of 15 amino acids. CDR1 is SEHNR and CDR2 is FQNEAQ in the germline V gene (reference sequence). The V and J ends lost 0 bases and 10 bases, in that order; junction bases with no gene match: 6. CDR3 in amino acids: CASSLATSGSVEQFF. DNA for the CDR3: TGTGCCAGCAGCTTAGCGACTAGCGGGTCGGTAGAGCAGTTCTTC.

This chain uses TRBV19 with TRBJ2-5; D is possibly TRBD1 or TRBD2 (5 bases each). In germline, CDR1 is LNHDA, CDR2 SQIVND (reference sequence). V dropped 3 bases and J dropped 5 bases, with 16 bases sitting between them. This CDR3 region has 15 residues. The CDR3 nucleotides read TGTGCCAGTAGTATGAGATGGCGAGGGGTGGAGACCCAGTACTTC. As protein: CASSMRWRGVETQYF.

V is TRBV18 and J is TRBJ1-1; D remains ambiguous. V shed 4 bases and J shed 11 bases, with 14 bases lying between them. This CDR3 comprises 12 residues. Germline CDR1 reads KGHSH; CDR2 reads LQKENI. This chain's CDR3 is CASSLGEDFAFF. Here the CDR3 DNA reads TGTGCCAGCTCACTCGGTGAGGATTTCGCTTTCTTT.

The V gene is TRBV7-8, the J gene TRBJ2-5, with D possibly being TRBD1 or TRBD2 (5 bases each). CDR3 length equals 16 residues. Germline-derived CDR1 and CDR2 are SGHVS and FQNEAQ. Trimming left V 2 bases short and J 5 bases short, with 18 bases between. CDR3 sequence reads: CASSLPRSRERETQYF. The DNA for the CDR3 is TGTGCCAGCAGCTTACCCAGGAGCAGGGAGAGGGAGACCCAGTACTTC.

The chain has TRBV4-2 and TRBJ1-3; tentatively, D is TRBD1 (5 bases). Germline V lookup: CDR1 LGHNA, CDR2 YNFKEQ. CDR3 length: 14 amino acids. Trimming pared 4 bases from V and 0 bases from J, leaving 7 bases between. The CDR3 coding sequence is TGTGCCAGCAGCCTAGGGGACTCTGGAAACACCATATATTTT. It translates to CASSLGDSGNTIYF.

This chain links TRBV30 with TRBJ2-2; perhaps TRBD1 as D (6 bases). The CDR3 runs to 14 residues. Looked up from germline, CDR1 is GTSNPN and CDR2 is SVGIG (reference sequence). V was trimmed by 4 bases and J by 2 bases, leaving 11 bases between them. The CDR3 coding sequence is TGTGCCTGGACGGTGGGGACAAACACCGGGGAGCTGTTTTTT. It yields the protein CAWTVGTNTGELFF. Full variable domain (rest looked up from reference TRBV30 and TRBJ2-2): SQTIHQWPATLVQPVGSPLSLECTVEGTSNPNLYWYRQAAGRGLQLLFYSVGIGQISSEVPQNLSASRPQDRQFILSSKKLLLSDSGFYLCAWTVGTNTGELFFGEGSRLTVL.

The chain links TRBV5-1 to TRBJ2-7, with TRBD2 as a possible D gene (6 bases). The length of the CDR3 is 14 residues. Trimming cost V 6 bases and J 3 bases, with 16 bases left between them. Germline V gives CDR1 SGHRS, CDR2 YFSETQ. In nucleotides, the CDR3 is TGCGCCAGCAAAGCAACCGGCGGGATCTACGAGCAGTACTTC. Amino acid sequence: CASKATGGIYEQYF.

The chain carries TRBV11-1 and TRBJ2-2, with 8 nucleotides matching TRBD1. CDR1 is SGHAT and CDR2 is FQDESV in the germline V gene (reference sequence). Trimming cost V 5 bases and J 6 bases; bases outside gene matches: 5. CDR3 length equals 14 residues. The CDR3 region is CASSARTGPGELFF. CDR3 sequence (DNA): TGTGCCAGCAGCGCTCGGACAGGGCCCGGGGAGCTGTTTTTT.

This chain connects TRBV9 to TRBJ1-1; weak D call: TRBD1 (6 bases). V lost 2 bases to trimming and J lost 1 base, with 15 bases between them. The CDR3 extends over 16 amino acids. The germline CDR1 and CDR2 sequences are SGDLS and YYNGEE. CDR3 nucleotides: TGTGCCAGCAGCGTCGGGGTAGGGGGAAAGAACACTGAAGCTTTCTTT. This gives the protein CASSVGVGGKNTEAFF.